In this sample, the clone carrying this T cell receptor (beta chain) turned up a few times. Germline V lookup: CDR1 SGHRS, CDR2 YFSETQ. CDR3 length: 15 amino acids. V was pared by 5 bases and J by 5 bases, with 10 bases of the junction left unmatched. 10 ml of fresh peripheral blood supplied the PBMCs. There were TCR beta CDR3 regions amplified from RNA transcripts. With the HTBI primer set, the TCR CDR3 went through a first round of RT-PCR. TCRdb ran MiXCR on the multiplex PCR reads and lists one entry per CDR3 protein. The data hold roughly 290,000 distinct CDR3 sequences, with approximately 17% observed a single time. The record originates from a study of T cells in Graves' hyperthyroidism and ophthalmopathy.

The sample consisted of blood. This rearrangement joins TRBV5-1 to TRBJ1-3, with 7 positions matching TRBD1. The TCR comes from a woman aged 55-69 years with Graves' ophthalmopathy. The CDR3 spells CASRASGTDRNTIYF. The CDR3 nucleotides read TGCGCCAGCAGAGCCTCCGGGACAGACAGAAACACCATATATTTT.